This T cell receptor beta chain was identified during a study of blood T cells in healthy people across ages (dated by TCRdb to the mid-2010s). The study in broad terms: In model experiments, template switching captured about one uniquely barcoded TCR beta cDNA molecule for every two T cells. Using deep sequencing normalized with unique cDNA molecular identifiers, the study measured how TCR beta repertoire diversity changes with age. Four age groups were formed from the donors: young (average approximately 16 years), middle-aged (approximately 41), aged (roughly 56) and long-lived (about 80). To avoid experimental bias, donors of different ages were randomly spread across the sequencing lanes. The study analyzed two additional independent replicas of 1 million unique cDNA reads from the same blood draw for two donors, one aged 18 to 30 and one aged 80 or older. What the work shows at the level of the full study, not this receptor alone: Donor CMV infection status was unknown, potentially confounding age-related changes in expanded clonotypes. As age increased, observed TCR beta diversity per million T cells dropped in a roughly linear way, and a significant reduction was already evident by age about 40. Compared with the aged group, more naive CD4+ T cells, fewer expanded clones and increased TCR diversity were shown by the long-lived group, suggesting age selection. Total diversity estimates from one million sequenced T cells were considered lower bounds and underestimates. Because profiling used bulk unsorted PBMCs, naive and antigen-experienced compartments could not be compared conclusively. There was a strong correlation between observed TCR beta diversity and the percentage of naive T cells measured by flow cytometry.

Libraries were constructed by 5' RACE. Sequenced using an Illumina HiSeq 2500. A second PCR of roughly 6 to 11 cycles was performed with a sample-barcoded 5' primer and a J-beta primer mix. A unique molecular identifier was introduced onto each TCR beta cDNA molecule by a template-switch 5' adaptor carrying 12 random nucleotides. Each sample yielded at least 2.5 million CDR3-containing paired-end reads. First-strand cDNA synthesis was performed from all RNA using the Mint cDNA synthesis kit, with priming by a TRBC-specific oligonucleotide. Following uracil-DNA glycosylase treatment, all cDNA underwent a first 18-cycle PCR with the universal primers M1SS and BC2_uni_R. The published analysis was carried out like this. Each sample was normalized by randomly selecting 1 million high-quality reads, each carrying a distinct molecular identifier. Reads with shared molecular identifiers were discarded instead of being binned into consensus sequences. MiTCR, with a Q25 quality threshold and the strictest error-elimination algorithm, was used for CDR3 identification, clonotype clustering and error correction. A nonparametric unseen species model using Euler transformation provided a lower-bound estimate of total TCR beta diversity. TCRdb reworked the public reads: Q25 trimming with fastp, MiXCR clone assembly, productive beta chains retained. Rows are combined by CDR3 protein, so each entry shows the most common genes and DNA. The V and J calls follow TCRdb's processing rather than the paper's. The sample table holds hundreds of thousands of distinct CDR3 sequences, of which 29% were seen once. The ten largest account for roughly 17% of the sample.

Systemically healthy Caucasian individuals from Russia, 39 in total and aged roughly 6 to 100 years, were included as donors. Around 9.8 milliliters of peripheral blood were collected from each donor into EDTA-treated Vacutainer tubes. PBMCs were isolated by Ficoll-Paque density-gradient centrifugation, with at least 6 million obtained per sample. Total RNA, at least 6 micrograms per sample, was extracted from PBMCs with Trizol reagent. For every donor, flow cytometry on a PBMC aliquot measured the percentage of naive CD45RAhigh/CD27high T cells. This clonotype was counted between two and nine times. Its antigen is unknown. No much larger clone exists at a distance of one base, and base qualities are not known. Ends trimmed: V by 6 bases, J by 10 bases; bases unmatched to a gene: 4. CDR1 and CDR2, looked up from the germline V gene, are MDHEN and SYDVKM. Including the terminal cysteine and phenylalanine, the CDR3 comprises 14 residues. Only the CDR3 DNA is retained, 42 bases long and in frame from the first base.

This chain joins TRBV28 to TRBJ1-6; TRBD1 fits 12 bases in the junction. The receptor's source is a woman over 75 in good health. Sample: blood. The nucleotide sequence reads TGTGCCAGCAGGACGGGACAGGGGGCATCACCCCTCCACTTT. This sequence encodes CASRTGQGASPLHF.